A selection of T cell receptor beta chains follows, all from one sample in a study of identical twins. TCRdb re-called the 5' RACE reads through MiXCR, storing one row per CDR3 protein. Among approximately 630,000 distinct CDR3 sequences, just over 7% were seen once, and the ten largest hold roughly 1.5%. The data also belong to a second study, concerning yellow fever vaccine responses in identical twins.

Input material: PBMCs. The receptors come from a woman between 18 and 30 years old in good health. Each CDR3 is given with its conserved first and last residue. Fields, in order: V gene, D gene, J gene, clone size, CDR3 DNA, CDR3 protein. D genes are given only for firm matches. Only part of the rows carry a size: once, few, many, or a class if the clone is expanded.

>TRBV3-1|.|TRBJ2-4|few
TGTGCCAGCAGCCAAGGAGTCCACGGGGGAATAGCCAAAAACATTCAGTACTTC
CASSQGVHGGIAKNIQYF
>TRBV28|TRBD1|TRBJ1-3|many
TGTGCCAGCAGTTCCGGTGGACAGGGAGGAAACACCATATATTTT
CASSSGGQGGNTIYF
>TRBV5-1|.|TRBJ2-3|.
TGCGCCAGCAGCTTAGTTGGTCGGAGAAGCACAGATACGCAGTATTTT
CASSLVGRRSTDTQYF
>TRBV29-1|TRBD1|TRBJ2-7|few
TGCAGCGTTGCATCGGGACAGGGGTCCTACGAGCAGTACTTC
CSVASGQGSYEQYF
>TRBV5-1|.|TRBJ2-5|.
TGCGCCAGCAGCTTCTCTGGGGCGCAAGAGACCCAGTACTTC
CASSFSGAQETQYF
>TRBV6-1|.|TRBJ2-3|few
TGTGCCAGCACCTGGGACATAACGACAGATACGCAGTATTTT
CASTWDITTDTQYF
>TRBV11-2|.|TRBJ2-3|.
TGTGCCAGCAGCGGAGGGGTCCCATCCGGTACGCAGTATTTT
CASSGGVPSGTQYF
>TRBV7-2|.|TRBJ1-2|few
TGTGCCAGCAGCTTGAGGGGGATTCGCTATGGCTACACCTTC
CASSLRGIRYGYTF
>TRBV14|TRBD2|TRBJ2-7|.
TGTGCCAGCAGCCAAAGAGGGACTAGCGGGATCCACGAGCAGTACTTC
CASSQRGTSGIHEQYF
>TRBV2|.|TRBJ1-1|.
TGTGCCAGCATCAAGGGACGGACGAACACTGAAGCTTTCTTT
CASIKGRTNTEAFF
>TRBV23-1|.|TRBJ2-5|.
TGCGCCAGCAGTCAACTACCCCGAGACAGCCAAGAGACCCAGTACTTC
CASSQLPRDSQETQYF
>TRBV10-3|.|TRBJ2-5|many
TGTGCCATCAAGGGCGCGGGGCAGAAGACCCAGTACTTC
CAIKGAGQKTQYF
>TRBV10-1|.|TRBJ1-2|few
TGCGCCAGCAGTGAGAAGGGGAACTATGGCTACACCTTC
CASSEKGNYGYTF
>TRBV28|.|TRBJ2-5|.
TGTGCCACCAGTACCCTTATTAGGACCAAGGCCCGAGAGACCCAGTACTTC
CATSTLIRTKARETQYF
>TRBV10-1|.|TRBJ2-1|.
TGCGCCAGCAGTGAGTTCGGGACTTCTGGGGTCAATGAGCAGTTCTTC
CASSEFGTSGVNEQFF